The present T cell receptor (beta chain) was sequenced within a study of blood T cell repertoires in COVID-19. At the level of the study: There were acute and convalescent COVID-19 samples, and they came from the United States, Italy and Spain.

This clone was counted once. CDR3 length equals 12 residues. Looked up from germline, CDR1 is KGHDR and CDR2 is SFDVKD. Unmatched junction bases numbered 2, after V lost 7 bases and J lost 4 bases. Per the original methods: Reference gene primer amplification gave estimated nucleated cell counts. Here immunoSEQ multiplex PCR was the method, and the copy in TCRdb shows in-frame clones only, minus some. V and J calls and clone size are given by that table; D and trimming were obtained from the DNA. The sample contains nearly 90,000 clones, over 75% of which appear only once. The source of this sequence is a man at least 80 years old with acute or convalescent COVID-19. Sequencing input: peripheral blood. The chain carries TRBV24-1 and TRBJ1-2; 7 bases match TRBD1. Written as DNA, the CDR3 is TGTGCCACCAGCCCAGGGGGCTATGGCTACACCTTC. Translating it yields CATSPGGYGYTF.